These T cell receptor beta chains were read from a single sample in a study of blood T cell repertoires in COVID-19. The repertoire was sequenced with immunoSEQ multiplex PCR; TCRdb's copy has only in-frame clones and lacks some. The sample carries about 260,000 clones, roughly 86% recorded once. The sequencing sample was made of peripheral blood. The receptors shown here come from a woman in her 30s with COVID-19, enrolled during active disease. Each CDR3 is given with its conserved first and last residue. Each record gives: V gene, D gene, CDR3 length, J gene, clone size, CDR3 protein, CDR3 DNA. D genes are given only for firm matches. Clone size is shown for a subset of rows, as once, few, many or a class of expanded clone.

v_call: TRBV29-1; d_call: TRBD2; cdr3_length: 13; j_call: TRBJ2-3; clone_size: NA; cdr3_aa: CSAGVREADTQYF; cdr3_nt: TGCAGCGCCGGGGTCCGGGAGGCAGATACGCAGTATTTT
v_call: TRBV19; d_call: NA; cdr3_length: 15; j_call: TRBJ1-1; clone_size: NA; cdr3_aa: CASSTVQGKGTEAFF; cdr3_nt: TGTGCCAGTAGTACCGTACAGGGTAAGGGCACTGAAGCTTTCTTT
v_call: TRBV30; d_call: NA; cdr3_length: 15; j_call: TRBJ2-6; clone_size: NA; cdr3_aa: CAWSVTGSGANVLTF; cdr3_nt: TGTGCCTGGAGTGTAACCGGGTCTGGGGCCAACGTCCTGACTTTC
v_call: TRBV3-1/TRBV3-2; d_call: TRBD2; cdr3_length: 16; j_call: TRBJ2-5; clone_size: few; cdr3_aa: CASSQEETSGRKTQYF; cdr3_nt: TGTGCCAGCAGCCAAGAGGAGACTAGCGGGAGAAAGACCCAGTACTTC
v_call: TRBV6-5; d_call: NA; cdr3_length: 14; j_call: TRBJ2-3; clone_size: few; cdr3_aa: CASSSQGPTDTQYF; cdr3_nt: TGTGCCAGCAGTAGCCAGGGTCCCACAGATACGCAGTATTTT
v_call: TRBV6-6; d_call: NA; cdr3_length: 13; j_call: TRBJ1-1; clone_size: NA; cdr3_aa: CASSYSTSGEAFF; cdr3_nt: TGTGCCAGCAGTTACTCAACGTCGGGGGAAGCTTTCTTT
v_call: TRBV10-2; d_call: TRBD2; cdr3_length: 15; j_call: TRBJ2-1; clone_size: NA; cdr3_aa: CASGMTSGRSNEQFF; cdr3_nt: TGCGCCAGCGGTATGACTAGCGGGAGATCCAATGAGCAGTTCTTC
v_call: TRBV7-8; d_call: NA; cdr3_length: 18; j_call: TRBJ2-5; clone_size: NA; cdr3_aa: CASSPRGAQVLGRETQYF; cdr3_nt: TGTGCCAGCAGCCCCCGAGGGGCACAGGTCTTGGGGAGGGAGACCCAGTACTTC
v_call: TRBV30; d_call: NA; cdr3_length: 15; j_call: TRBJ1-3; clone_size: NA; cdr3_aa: CAWSVSIRVGNTIYF; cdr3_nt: TGTGCCTGGAGTGTCTCGATCAGGGTAGGAAACACCATATATTTT
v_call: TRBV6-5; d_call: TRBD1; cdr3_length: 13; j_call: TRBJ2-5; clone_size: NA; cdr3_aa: CASRTGGRETQYF; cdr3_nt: TGTGCCAGCAGGACAGGGGGCCGAGAGACCCAGTACTTC
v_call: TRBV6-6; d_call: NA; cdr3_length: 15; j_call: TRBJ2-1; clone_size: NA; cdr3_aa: CASSYSLGGHNEQFF; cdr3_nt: TGTGCCAGCAGTTACTCGTTGGGGGGGCACAATGAGCAGTTCTTC
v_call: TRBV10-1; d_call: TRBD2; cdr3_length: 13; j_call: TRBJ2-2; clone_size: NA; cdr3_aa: CASGGADTGELFF; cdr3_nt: TGCGCCTCCGGGGGGGCTGACACCGGGGAGCTGTTTTTT